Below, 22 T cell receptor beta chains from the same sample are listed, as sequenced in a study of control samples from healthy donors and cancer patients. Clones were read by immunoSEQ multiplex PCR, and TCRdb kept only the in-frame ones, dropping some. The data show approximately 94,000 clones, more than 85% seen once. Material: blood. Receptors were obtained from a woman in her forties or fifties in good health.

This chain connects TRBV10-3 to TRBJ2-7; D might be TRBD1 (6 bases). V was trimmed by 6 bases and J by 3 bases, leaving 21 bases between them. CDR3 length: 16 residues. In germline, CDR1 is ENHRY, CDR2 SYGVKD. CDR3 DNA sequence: TGTGCCATCAGCGGTTCAGGGGCAAGAAGGATCTACGAGCAGTACGTC. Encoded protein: CAISGSGARRIYEQYV.

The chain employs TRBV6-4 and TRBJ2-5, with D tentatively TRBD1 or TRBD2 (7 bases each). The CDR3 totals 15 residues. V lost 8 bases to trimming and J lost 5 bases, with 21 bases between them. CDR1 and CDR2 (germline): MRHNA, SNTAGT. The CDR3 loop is CASPHRGGIGETQYF. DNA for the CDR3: TGTGCCAGCCCCCACAGGGGAGGGATTGGGGAGACCCAGTACTTC.

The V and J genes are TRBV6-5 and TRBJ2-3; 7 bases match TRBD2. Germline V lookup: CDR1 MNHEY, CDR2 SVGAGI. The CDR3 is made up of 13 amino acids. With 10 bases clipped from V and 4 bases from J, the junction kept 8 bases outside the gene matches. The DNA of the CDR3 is TGTGCCATCCACCCCCTAGCGGCAGATACGCAGTATTTT. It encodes CAIHPLAADTQYF.

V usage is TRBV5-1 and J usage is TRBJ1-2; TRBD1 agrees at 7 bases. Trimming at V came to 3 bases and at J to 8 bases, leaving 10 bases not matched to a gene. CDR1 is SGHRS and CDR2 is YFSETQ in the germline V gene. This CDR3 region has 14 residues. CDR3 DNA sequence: TGCGCCAGCAGCTCGTCGGGGCAGGGGGGCGGCTACACCTTC. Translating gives CASSSSGQGGGYTF.

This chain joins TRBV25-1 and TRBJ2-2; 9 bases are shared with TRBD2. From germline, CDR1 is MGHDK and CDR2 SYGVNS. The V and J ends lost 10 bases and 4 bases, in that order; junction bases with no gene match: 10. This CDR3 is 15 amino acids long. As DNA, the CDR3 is TGTGCCACATGCCCCTCGGGACTAGCCACCGGGGAGCTGTTTTTT. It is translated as CATCPSGLATGELFF.

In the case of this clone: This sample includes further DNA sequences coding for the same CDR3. CDR3 region: CASSLGTSTDTQYF. As DNA, the CDR3 is TGTGCCAGCAGCTTGGGGACTAGCACAGATACGCAGTATTTT. The V call is TRBV7-3, the J call TRBJ2-3, with TRBD2 as a possible D gene (6 bases). The CDR3 sequence is 14 residues long. Germline V gene data show CDR1 as SGHTA and CDR2 as FQGTGA. The germline V and J ends were trimmed by 3 bases and 0 bases, with 7 bases remaining between them. The variable domain in full, with the rest retrieved from reference TRBV7-3 and TRBJ2-3, is GAGVSQTPSNKVTEKGKYVELRCDPISGHTALYWYRQSLGQGPEFLIYFQGTGAADDSGLPNDRFFAVRPEGSVSTLKIQRTERGDSAVYLCASSLGTSTDTQYFGPGTRLTVL.

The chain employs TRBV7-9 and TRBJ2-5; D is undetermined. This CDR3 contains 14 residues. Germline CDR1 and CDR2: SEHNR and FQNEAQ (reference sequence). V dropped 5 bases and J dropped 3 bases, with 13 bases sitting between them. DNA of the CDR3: TGTGCCAGCAGCGGAGACGGGTTAGAAGAGACCCAGTACTTC. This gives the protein CASSGDGLEETQYF.

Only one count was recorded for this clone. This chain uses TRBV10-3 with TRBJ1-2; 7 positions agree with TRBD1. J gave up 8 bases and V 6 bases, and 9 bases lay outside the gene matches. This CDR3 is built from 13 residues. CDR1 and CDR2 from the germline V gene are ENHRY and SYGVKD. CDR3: CAISPWTGRGYTF. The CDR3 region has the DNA TGTGCCATCAGCCCATGGACAGGTCGGGGCTACACCTTC.

The DNA for the CDR3 is TGTGCCAGCAGCTTGGACAGGGGGAGGGAGCTGTTTTTT. Its protein product is CASSLDRGRELFF. The chain carries TRBV11-1 and TRBJ2-2; 10 bases fit TRBD1. V shed 3 bases and J 9 bases; nucleotides not matched to a gene: 1. CDR3 length equals 13 residues. Per germline, CDR1 SGHAT and CDR2 FQDESV (reference sequence).

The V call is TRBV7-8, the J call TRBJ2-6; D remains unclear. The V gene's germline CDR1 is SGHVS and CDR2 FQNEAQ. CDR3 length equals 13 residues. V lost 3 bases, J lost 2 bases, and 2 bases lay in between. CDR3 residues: CASSFAGANVLTF. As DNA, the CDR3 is TGTGCCAGCAGCTTCGCTGGGGCCAACGTCCTGACTTTC. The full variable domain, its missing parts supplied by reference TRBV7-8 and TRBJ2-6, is GAGVSQSPRYKVAKRGQDVALRCDPISGHVSLFWYQQALGQGPEFLTYFQNEAQLDKSGLPSDRFFAERPEGSVSTLKIQRTQQEDSAVYLCASSFAGANVLTFGAGSRLTVL.

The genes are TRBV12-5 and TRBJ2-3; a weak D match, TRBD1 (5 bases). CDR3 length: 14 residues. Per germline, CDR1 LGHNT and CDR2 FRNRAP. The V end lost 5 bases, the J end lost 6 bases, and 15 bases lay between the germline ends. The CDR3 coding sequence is TGTGCTAGTGGTCTCCCTCAGGGATGGGATACGCAGTATTTT. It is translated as CASGLPQGWDTQYF.

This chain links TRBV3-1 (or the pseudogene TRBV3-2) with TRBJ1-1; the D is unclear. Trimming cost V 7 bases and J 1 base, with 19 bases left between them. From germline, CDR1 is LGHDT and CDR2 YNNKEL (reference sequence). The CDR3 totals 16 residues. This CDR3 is CASTRGGAAGNTEAFF. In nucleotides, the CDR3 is TGTGCCAGCACCCGAGGTGGCGCCGCGGGGAACACTGAAGCTTTCTTT.

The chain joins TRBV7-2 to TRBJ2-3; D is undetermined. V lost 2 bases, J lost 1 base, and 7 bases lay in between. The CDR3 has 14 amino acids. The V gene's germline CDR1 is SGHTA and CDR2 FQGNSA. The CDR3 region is CASSLTLGTDTQYF. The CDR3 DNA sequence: TGTGCCAGCAGCTTAACCCTGGGCACAGATACGCAGTATTTT.

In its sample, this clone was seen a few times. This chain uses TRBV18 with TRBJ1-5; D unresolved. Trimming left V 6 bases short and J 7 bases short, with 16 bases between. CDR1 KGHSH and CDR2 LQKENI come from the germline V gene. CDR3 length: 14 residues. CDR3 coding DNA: TGTGCCAGCTCGCCTATGAAGGAGGGCCAGCCCCAGCATTTT. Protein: CASSPMKEGQPQHF.

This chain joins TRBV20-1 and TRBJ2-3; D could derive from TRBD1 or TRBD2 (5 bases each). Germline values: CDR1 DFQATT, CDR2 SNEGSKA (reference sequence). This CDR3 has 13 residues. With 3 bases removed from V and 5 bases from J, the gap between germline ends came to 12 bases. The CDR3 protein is CSASSGAQDTQYF. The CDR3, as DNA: TGCAGTGCTAGTTCCGGGGCCCAAGATACGCAGTATTTT.

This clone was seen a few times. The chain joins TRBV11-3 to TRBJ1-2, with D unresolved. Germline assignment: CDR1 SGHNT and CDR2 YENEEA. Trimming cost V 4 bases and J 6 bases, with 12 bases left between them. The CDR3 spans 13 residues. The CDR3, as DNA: TGTGCCAGCAGCTCCCGGGGAGGAGATGGCTACACCTTC. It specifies CASSSRGGDGYTF.

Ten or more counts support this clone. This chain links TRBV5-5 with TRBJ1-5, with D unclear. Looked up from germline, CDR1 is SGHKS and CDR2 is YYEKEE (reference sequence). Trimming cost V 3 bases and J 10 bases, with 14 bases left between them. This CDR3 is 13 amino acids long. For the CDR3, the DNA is TGTGCCAGCAGCTCGGACCCTCTAACCCCCCAGCATTTT. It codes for CASSSDPLTPQHF.

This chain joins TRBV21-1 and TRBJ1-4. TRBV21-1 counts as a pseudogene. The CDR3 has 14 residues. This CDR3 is CTARGRREEEKLFF. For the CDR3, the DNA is TGTACTGCGCGCGGCCGACGGGAGGAGGAAAAACTGTTTTTT.

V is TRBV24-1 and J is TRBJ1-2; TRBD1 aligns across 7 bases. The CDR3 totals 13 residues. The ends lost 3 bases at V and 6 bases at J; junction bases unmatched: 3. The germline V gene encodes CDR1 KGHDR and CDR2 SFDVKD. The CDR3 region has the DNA TGTGCCACCAGTGATGACAGGGTTGATGGCTACACCTTC. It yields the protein CATSDDRVDGYTF.

The CDR3 sequence is CAVTSFDEQFF. The CDR3 DNA reads TGTGCCGTTACCTCGTTCGATGAGCAGTTCTTC. The chain combines TRBV6-5 with TRBJ2-1; D is unresolved. Trimming removed 11 bases from V and 8 bases from J, with 13 bases in between. CDR1 and CDR2 (germline): MNHEY, SVGAGI. The CDR3 contains 11 residues.

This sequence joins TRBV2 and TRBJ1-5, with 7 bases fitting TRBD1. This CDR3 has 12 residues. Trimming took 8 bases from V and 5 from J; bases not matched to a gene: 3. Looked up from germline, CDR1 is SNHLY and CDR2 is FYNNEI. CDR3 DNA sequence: TGTGCCAGCCAGGGACAGTATCAGCCCCAGCATTTT. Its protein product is CASQGQYQPQHF.

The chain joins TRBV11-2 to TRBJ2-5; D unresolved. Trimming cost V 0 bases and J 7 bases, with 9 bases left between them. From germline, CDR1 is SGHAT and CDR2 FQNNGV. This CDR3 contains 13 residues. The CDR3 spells CASSLDRAPTQYF. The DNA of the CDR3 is TGTGCCAGCAGCTTAGATCGTGCCCCGACCCAGTACTTC.